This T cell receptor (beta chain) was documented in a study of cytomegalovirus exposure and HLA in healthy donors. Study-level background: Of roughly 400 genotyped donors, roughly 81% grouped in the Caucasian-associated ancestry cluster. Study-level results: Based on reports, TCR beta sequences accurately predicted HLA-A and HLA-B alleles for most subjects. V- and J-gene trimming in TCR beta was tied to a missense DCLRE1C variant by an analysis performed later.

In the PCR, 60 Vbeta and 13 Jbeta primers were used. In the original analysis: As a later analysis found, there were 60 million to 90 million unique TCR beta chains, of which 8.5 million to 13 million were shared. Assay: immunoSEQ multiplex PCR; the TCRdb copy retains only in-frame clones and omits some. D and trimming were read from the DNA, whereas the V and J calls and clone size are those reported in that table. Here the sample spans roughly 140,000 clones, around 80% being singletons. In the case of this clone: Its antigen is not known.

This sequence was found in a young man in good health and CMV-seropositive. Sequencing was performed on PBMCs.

In nucleotides, the CDR3 is TGTGCCAGCAGCTCCGGGACAGGGGCCCTGAAGACCCAGTACTTC. This codes for CASSSGTGALKTQYF. This chain joins TRBV7-2 and TRBJ2-5, with 10 bases aligning to TRBD1. Trimming removed 4 bases from V and 6 bases from J; junction bases left unmatched: 8. Germline values: CDR1 SGHTA, CDR2 FQGNSA. The CDR3 totals 15 residues.